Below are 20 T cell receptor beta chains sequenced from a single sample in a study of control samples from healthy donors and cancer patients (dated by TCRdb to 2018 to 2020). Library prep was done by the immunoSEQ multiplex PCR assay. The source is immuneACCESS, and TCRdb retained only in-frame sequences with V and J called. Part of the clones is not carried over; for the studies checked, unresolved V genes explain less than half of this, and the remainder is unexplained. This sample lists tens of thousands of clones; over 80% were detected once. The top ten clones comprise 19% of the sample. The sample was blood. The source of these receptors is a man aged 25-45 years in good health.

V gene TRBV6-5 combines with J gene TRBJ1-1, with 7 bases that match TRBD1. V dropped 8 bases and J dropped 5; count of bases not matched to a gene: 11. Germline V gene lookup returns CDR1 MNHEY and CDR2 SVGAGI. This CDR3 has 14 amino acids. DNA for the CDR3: TGTGCCAGCTCTAACAGGGGTCAATGGACTGAAGCTTTCTTT. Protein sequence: CASSNRGQWTEAFF.

CDR3 amino acids: CASSHVTGGNTEAFF. The CDR3 region has the DNA TGTGCCAGCAGCCATGTCACAGGGGGGAACACTGAAGCTTTCTTT. The chain has TRBV4-2 and TRBJ1-1, with 8 bases lining up with TRBD1. The CDR3 runs 15 residues. Per the germline V gene, CDR1 is LGHNA and CDR2 is YNFKEQ. The ends lost 3 bases at V and 1 base at J; junction bases unmatched: 4.

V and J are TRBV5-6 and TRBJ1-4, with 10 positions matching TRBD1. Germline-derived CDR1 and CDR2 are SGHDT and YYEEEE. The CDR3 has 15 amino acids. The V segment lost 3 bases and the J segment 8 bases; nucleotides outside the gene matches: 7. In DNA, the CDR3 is TGTGCCAGCAGCTCCGGGACAGGGGTACGAGAAAAACTGTTTTTT. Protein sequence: CASSSGTGVREKLFF.

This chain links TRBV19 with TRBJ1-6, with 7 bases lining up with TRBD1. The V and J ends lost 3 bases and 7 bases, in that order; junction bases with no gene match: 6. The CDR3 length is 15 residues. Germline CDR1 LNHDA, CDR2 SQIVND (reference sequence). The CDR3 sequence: CASSILNRGNSPLHF. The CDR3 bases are TGTGCCAGTAGTATTTTGAACAGGGGAAATTCACCCCTCCACTTT.

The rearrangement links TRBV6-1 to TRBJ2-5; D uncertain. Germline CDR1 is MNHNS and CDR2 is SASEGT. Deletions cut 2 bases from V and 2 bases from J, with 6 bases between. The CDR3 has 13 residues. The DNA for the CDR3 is TGTGCCAGCAGTGAATACTGGCAAGAGACCCAGTACTTC. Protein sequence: CASSEYWQETQYF.

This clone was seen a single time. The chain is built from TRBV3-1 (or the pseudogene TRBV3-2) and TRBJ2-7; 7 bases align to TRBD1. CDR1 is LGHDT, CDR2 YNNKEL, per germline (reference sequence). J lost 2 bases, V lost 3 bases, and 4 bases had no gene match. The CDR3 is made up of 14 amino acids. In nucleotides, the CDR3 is TGTGCCAGCAGCCACCGACAGGGTCCCTACGAGCAGTACTTC. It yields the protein CASSHRQGPYEQYF.

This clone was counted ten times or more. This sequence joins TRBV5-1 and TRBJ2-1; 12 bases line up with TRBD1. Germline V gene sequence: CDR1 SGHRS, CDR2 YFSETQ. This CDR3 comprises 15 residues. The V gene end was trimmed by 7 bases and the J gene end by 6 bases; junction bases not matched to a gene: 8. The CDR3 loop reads CASSPGQGAPNEQFF. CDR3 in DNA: TGCGCCAGCTCTCCGGGACAGGGGGCCCCCAATGAGCAGTTCTTC.

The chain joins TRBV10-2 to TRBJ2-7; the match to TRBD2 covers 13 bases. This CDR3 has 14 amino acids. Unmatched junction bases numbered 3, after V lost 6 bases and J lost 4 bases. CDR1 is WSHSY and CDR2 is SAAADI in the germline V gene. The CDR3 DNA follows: TGCGCCAGCAGCCCGACTAGCGGGGGGTACGAGCAGTACTTC. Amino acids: CASSPTSGGYEQYF.

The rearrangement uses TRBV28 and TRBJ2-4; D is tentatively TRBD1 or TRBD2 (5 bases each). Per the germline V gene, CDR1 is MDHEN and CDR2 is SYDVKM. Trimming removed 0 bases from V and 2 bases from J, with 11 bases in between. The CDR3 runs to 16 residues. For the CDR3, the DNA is TGTGCCAGCAGTTTATGGGGGGTGGGGACCAAAAACATTCAGTACTTC. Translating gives CASSLWGVGTKNIQYF.

The CDR3 nucleotides read TGTGCCACCAGCAGAGATGTGGGGAAAGCTTTCTTT. The encoded protein is CATSRDVGKAFF. This rearrangement joins TRBV15 to TRBJ1-1; no reliable D call. Looked up from germline, CDR1 is LNHNV and CDR2 is YYDKDF (reference sequence). This CDR3 has 12 amino acids. V dropped 0 bases and J dropped 9 bases, with 8 bases sitting between them.

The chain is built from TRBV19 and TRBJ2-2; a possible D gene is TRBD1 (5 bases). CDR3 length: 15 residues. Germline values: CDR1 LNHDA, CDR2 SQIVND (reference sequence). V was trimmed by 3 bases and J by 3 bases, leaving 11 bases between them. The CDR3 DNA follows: TGTGCCAGTAGTATCCGCGGACAAGACACCGGGGAGCTGTTTTTT. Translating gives CASSIRGQDTGELFF.

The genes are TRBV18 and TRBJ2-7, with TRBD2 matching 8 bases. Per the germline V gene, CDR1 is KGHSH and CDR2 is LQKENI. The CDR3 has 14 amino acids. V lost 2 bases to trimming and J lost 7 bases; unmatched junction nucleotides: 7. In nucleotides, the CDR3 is TGTGCCAGCTCACCAGAGCGGGGGATGGGGGAGCAGTACTTC. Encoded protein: CASSPERGMGEQYF.

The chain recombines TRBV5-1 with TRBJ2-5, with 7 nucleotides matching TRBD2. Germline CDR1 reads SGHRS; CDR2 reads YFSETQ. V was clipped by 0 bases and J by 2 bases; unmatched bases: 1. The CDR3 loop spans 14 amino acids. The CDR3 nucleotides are TGCGCCAGCAGCTTGGGGGACTATCAAGAGACCCAGTACTTC. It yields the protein CASSLGDYQETQYF. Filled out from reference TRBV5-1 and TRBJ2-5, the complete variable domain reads KAGVTQTPRYLIKTRGQQVTLSCSPISGHRSVSWYQQTPGQGLQFLFEYFSETQRNKGNFPGRFSGRQFSNSRSEMNVSTLELGDSALYLCASSLGDYQETQYFGPGTRLLVL.

CDR3 nucleotides: TGTGCCAGCAGCTTCCAGGGATCCAACGGGGAGCTGTTTTTT. Translating it yields CASSFQGSNGELFF. The chain combines TRBV11-3 with TRBJ2-2; perhaps TRBD1 as D (5 bases). With 3 bases removed from V and 7 bases from J, the gap between germline ends came to 12 bases. The CDR3 covers 14 residues. Per the germline V gene, CDR1 is SGHNT and CDR2 is YENEEA.

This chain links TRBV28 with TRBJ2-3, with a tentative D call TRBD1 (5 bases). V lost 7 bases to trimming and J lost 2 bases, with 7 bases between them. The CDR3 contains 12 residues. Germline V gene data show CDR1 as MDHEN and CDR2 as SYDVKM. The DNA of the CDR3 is TGTGCCAGCACAGGGTCCACAGATACGCAGTATTTT. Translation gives CASTGSTDTQYF.

The CDR3 is CATSDPGQGKSGELFF. The CDR3 DNA reads as TGTGCCACCAGTGATCCCGGACAGGGCAAATCCGGGGAGCTGTTTTTT. The rearrangement uses TRBV24-1 and TRBJ2-2; 8 bases fit TRBD1. Germline CDR1 is KGHDR and CDR2 is SFDVKD. With V trimmed by 3 bases and J by 6 bases, 8 bases remained unmatched. The CDR3 consists of 16 residues.

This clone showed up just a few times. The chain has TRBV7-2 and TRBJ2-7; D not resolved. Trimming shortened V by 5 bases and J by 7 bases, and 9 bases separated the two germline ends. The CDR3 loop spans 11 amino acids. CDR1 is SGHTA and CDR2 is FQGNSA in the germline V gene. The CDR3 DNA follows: TGTGCCAGCAGCCCCCAGGCGGAGCAGTACTTC. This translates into CASSPQAEQYF.

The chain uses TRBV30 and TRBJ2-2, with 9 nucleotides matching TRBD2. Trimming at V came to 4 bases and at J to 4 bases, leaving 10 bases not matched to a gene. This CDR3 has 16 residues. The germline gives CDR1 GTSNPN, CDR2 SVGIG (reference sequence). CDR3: CAWKAGRGGRTGELFF. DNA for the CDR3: TGTGCCTGGAAAGCTGGGCGGGGGGGCCGCACCGGGGAGCTGTTTTTT.

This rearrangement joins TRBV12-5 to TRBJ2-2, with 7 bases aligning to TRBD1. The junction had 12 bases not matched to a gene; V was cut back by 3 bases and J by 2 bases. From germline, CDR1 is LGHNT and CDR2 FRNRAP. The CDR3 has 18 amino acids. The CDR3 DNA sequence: TGTGCTAGTGGTTTTTACAATCTGGGACAGACTAACACCGGGGAGCTGTTTTTT. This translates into CASGFYNLGQTNTGELFF.

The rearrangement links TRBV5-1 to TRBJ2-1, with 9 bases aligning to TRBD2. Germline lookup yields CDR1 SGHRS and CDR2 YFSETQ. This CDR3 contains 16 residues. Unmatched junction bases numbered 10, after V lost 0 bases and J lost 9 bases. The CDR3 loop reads CASSLEAGGALTEQFF. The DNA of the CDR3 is TGCGCCAGCAGCTTGGAAGCGGGGGGCGCGTTAACTGAGCAGTTCTTC.